This is a list of T cell receptor beta chains from one sample in a study of control samples from healthy donors and cancer patients. Data came from immunoSEQ multiplex PCR; TCRdb stores just in-frame clones and leaves some out. The table lists about 120,000 clones, approximately 87% of them singletons. Sequencing input: blood. The receptors shown here come from a man aged 25-45 years in good health. The CDR3 runs from the conserved cysteine through the conserved F or W. A D gene is named only where the DNA matches it firmly. Part of the rows lack a size; the others show once, few, many or a class for expanded clones.

j_call clone_size v_call d_call cdr3_aa cdr3_nt
TRBJ2-7 NA TRBV5-6 NA CASSREYEQYF TGTGCCAGCAGTAGGGAATACGAGCAGTACTTC
TRBJ1-1 NA TRBV29-1 NA CSVEDPIPRDLEMNTEAFF TGCAGCGTTGAAGATCCCATTCCCCGGGACCTGGAAATGAACACTGAAGCTTTCTTT
TRBJ1-1 NA TRBV10-1 NA CASSQGITEAFF TGCGCCAGCAGCCAGGGGATCACTGAAGCTTTCTTT
TRBJ1-1 NA TRBV10-3 TRBD1 CATKGQGVTEAFF TGTGCCACTAAGGGACAGGGGGTCACTGAAGCTTTCTTT
TRBJ2-2 NA TRBV18 NA CASSRDSNTGELFF TGTGCCAGCTCGCGCGACTCGAACACCGGGGAGCTGTTTTTT
TRBJ2-7 NA TRBV4-1 TRBD1 CASSQVPGQSSYEQYF TGCGCCAGCAGCCAAGTACCGGGACAGAGCTCCTACGAGCAGTACTTC
TRBJ2-3 few TRBV28 NA CASSSQGAADTQYF TGTGCCAGCAGCTCCCAGGGTGCCGCAGATACGCAGTATTTT
TRBJ1-1 few TRBV6-5 TRBD1 CASRTGATEAFF TGTGCCAGCAGGACAGGGGCCACTGAAGCTTTCTTT
TRBJ1-6 NA TRBV13 NA CASSLGEKPTGVYSPGSPLHF TGTGCCAGCAGCTTAGGCGAGAAACCTACAGGAGTGTACTCGCCCGGTTCACCCCTCCACTTT
TRBJ1-1 NA TRBV4-1 NA CASSQDSGRSEAFF TGCGCCAGCAGCCAAGATTCGGGGAGATCTGAAGCTTTCTTT
TRBJ1-3 NA TRBV28 NA CASSRASGNTIYF TGTGCCAGCAGCAGGGCATCCGGAAACACCATATATTTT
TRBJ2-7 NA TRBV11-2 TRBD1 CASRFTGAFPSYEQYF TGTGCCAGCAGGTTCACAGGGGCCTTTCCCTCCTACGAGCAGTACTTC
TRBJ2-2 NA TRBV15 TRBD2 CATSPLAGGSTGELFF TGTGCCACCAGCCCACTAGCGGGGGGGAGCACCGGGGAGCTGTTTTTT
TRBJ1-1 NA TRBV12-3/TRBV12-4 NA CASSRGTNTEAFF TGTGCCAGCAGTCGGGGGACGAACACTGAAGCTTTCTTT
TRBJ2-4 NA TRBV6-1 NA CASSEAGGRGNIQYF TGTGCCAGCAGTGAAGCGGGGGGCCGGGGAAACATTCAGTACTTC
TRBJ1-1 NA TRBV5-6 TRBD1 CASSREQGTEAFF TGTGCCAGCAGTCGAGAACAGGGGACTGAAGCTTTCTTT
TRBJ1-1 once TRBV15 NA CATSRVGRGRNTEAFF TGTGCCACCAGCAGAGTAGGGCGCGGTAGGAACACTGAAGCTTTCTTT
TRBJ1-5 NA TRBV19 NA CASRGPSGNQPQHF TGTGCCAGTAGGGGACCTTCGGGCAATCAGCCCCAGCATTTT
TRBJ2-3 NA TRBV29-1 TRBD2 CSVEVIAGSTDTQYF TGCAGCGTTGAGGTCATAGCGGGGAGCACAGATACGCAGTATTTT
TRBJ1-6 NA TRBV24-1 NA CATSAGFGEPLHF TGTGCCACCAGCGCAGGGTTTGGGGAACCCCTCCACTTT
TRBJ2-3 NA TRBV15 NA CATSRDIGDTQYF TGTGCCACCAGCAGAGATATAGGAGATACGCAGTATTTT
TRBJ2-5 NA TRBV4-2 NA CASSQAGNQETQYF TGTGCCAGCAGCCAAGCCGGAAACCAAGAGACCCAGTACTTC
TRBJ1-4 NA TRBV7-2 NA CASARGVLDEKLFF TGTGCCAGCGCTAGAGGGGTTTTGGATGAAAAACTGTTTTTT
TRBJ2-6 NA TRBV19 NA CASSIGPGANVLTF TGTGCCAGTAGTATAGGCCCTGGGGCCAACGTCCTGACTTTC
TRBJ2-5 NA TRBV19 TRBD1 CASSTNRGETQYF TGTGCCAGTAGTACAAACAGGGGAGAGACCCAGTACTTC
TRBJ1-5 NA TRBV27 NA CASSPRRVGGNQPQHF TGTGCCAGCAGTCCGCGCCGGGTGGGAGGCAATCAGCCCCAGCATTTT
TRBJ1-1 NA TRBV7-2 NA CASSPELLTEAFF TGTGCCAGCAGCCCCGAACTCCTTACTGAAGCTTTCTTT
TRBJ2-5 NA TRBV21-1 NA CASRMGLAGVGETQYF TGTGCCAGCAGGATGGGACTAGCGGGGGTCGGTGAGACCCAGTACTTC
TRBJ2-2 NA TRBV9 NA CASSVDGVGVATVF TGTGCCAGCAGCGTAGACGGGGTCGGGGTGGCTACGGTTTTT
TRBJ2-3 NA TRBV2 TRBD2 CASRTSPTDTQYF TGTGCCAGCAGGACTAGCCCCACAGATACGCAGTATTTT
TRBJ1-2 NA TRBV19 TRBD1 CASSIPPGQGAEAGYTF TGTGCCAGTAGTATTCCTCCGGGACAGGGGGCTGAAGCTGGCTACACCTTC
TRBJ2-2 few TRBV2 NA CASSEGPLTGELFF TGTGCCAGCAGTGAGGGCCCCCTGACCGGGGAGCTGTTTTTT
TRBJ2-1 NA TRBV29-1 NA CSERGGGDEQFF TGCAGCGAGCGAGGAGGGGGTGATGAGCAGTTCTTC
TRBJ1-4 NA TRBV15 NA CATSRGDTQGGEKLFF TGTGCCACCAGCAGAGGAGATACCCAGGGTGGTGAAAAACTGTTTTTT
TRBJ1-1 NA TRBV5-4 NA CASSAWGGHEAFF TGTGCCAGCAGCGCCTGGGGGGGTCATGAAGCTTTCTTT
TRBJ1-1 NA TRBV18 NA CASSPVTNTEAFF TGTGCCAGCTCCCCGGTCACGAACACTGAAGCTTTCTTT
TRBJ2-2 NA TRBV24-1 NA CATRTGLNTGELFF TGTGCCACCCGCACAGGGTTAAACACCGGGGAGCTGTTTTTT
TRBJ1-5 NA TRBV30 NA CAWSLGQSNQPQHF TGTGCCTGGAGTCTCGGACAGAGCAATCAGCCCCAGCATTTT